This T cell receptor beta chain was identified in a study of blood T cell repertoires in COVID-19 (TCRdb year 2020). For context, the study as a whole: Samples from collaborators originated in the United States, Italy and Spain and spanned both the acute and convalescent phases of COVID-19. The prospective study material was composed of cDNA or gDNA derived from T cells, B-cell-depleted T cells, or PBMCs. The dataset comprised deeply sampled blood TCRbeta repertoires from subjects exposed to, actively infected with, or recovered from COVID-19. The repertoires were released in a freely available public database meant as a resource for research on the immune response to SARS-CoV-2. The samples were drawn from the first 160 participants of the ongoing ImmuneRACE study and from under 1,500 subjects provided by 6 global collaborators. A de-identified subject ID, COVID-19 status, age in years and sex were almost always included in the sample metadata. Where available, HLA class I and class II types were obtained from metadata supplied by the sample provider rather than from assay-based typing. Findings and caveats that apply to the study as a whole: Clinical and demographic metadata were provided uncurated, with the amount varying by source and participant.

The immunoSEQ Assay, a bias-controlled multiplex PCR, was used to amplify TCRbeta CDR3 regions from genomic DNA. On the study's bioinformatics: Nucleated cell counts per sample were estimated from amplification of reference gene primers within the assay. To quantify the absolute abundance of each unique TCRbeta CDR3 rearrangement, sequence reads were collapsed and filtered. For each sample, productive Simpson clonality was calculated as the square root of Simpson's diversity index over productive rearrangements. TCRdb obtained this table from immuneACCESS and retained in-frame rearrangements with V and J assigned. These tables miss some clones; where compared with another copy, unresolved V genes account for less than half of the shortfall, and the remainder is unexplained. That table is the source of V, J and clone size, and D and trimming were worked out from the DNA. Counted in this sample were about 180,000 clones; approximately 80% of them appeared once. The ten top clones hold approximately 7.3% of the sample.

Each collaborating institution followed its own protocols to collect whole blood in K2EDTA tubes. For TCRbeta analysis, collaborators shipped samples in one of three forms: frozen whole blood, isolated PBMCs, or DNA extracted from either of those sample types. On this clone: The clone's antigen remains unknown. Base qualities are not at hand, and no much larger clone is one base apart.

As encoded in the germline V gene, CDR1 is MNHEY while CDR2 is SVGAGI. From cysteine to phenylalanine, the CDR3 is 14 amino acids long. The kept DNA is CDR3 alone, 42 bases in frame from the first base. V is reduced by 0 bases and J by 5 bases, leaving a spacing of 10 bases between them. Sequenced sample: peripheral blood. The clonotype was recovered from a human donor in a cohort sampled during active COVID-19. The sequence is built from TRBV6-5 and TRBJ1-2; the D region possibly corresponds to TRBD1 (5 bases align). The CDR3 loop reads CASSYSQGKYGYTF. The DNA is TGTGCCAGCAGTTACTCCCAGGGAAAGTATGGCTACACCTTC.